The entry below describes one T cell receptor (beta chain). Its antigen is unidentified. The PCR contained 60 Vbeta and 13 Jbeta primers. Assay: immunoSEQ multiplex PCR; the TCRdb copy retains only in-frame clones and omits some. The table records about 150,000 clones, 65% to 85% of them present only once. The data were taken from a study of cytomegalovirus exposure and HLA in healthy donors. About the study: A preliminary data release comprised around 85 million unique TCRs obtained from HLA-typed donors. Whole-study results and caveats: In a later analysis, TCR beta V- and J-gene trimming was associated with a missense DCLRE1C variant. The classifier was said to identify cytomegalovirus status with high specificity and sensitivity.

CDR1 SGHAT and CDR2 FQNNGV come from the germline V gene. Deletions cut 2 bases from V and 6 bases from J, with 8 bases between. The CDR3 is made up of 13 amino acids. This sequence originates from a woman between 35 and 50 years old in good health and CMV-seropositive. V usage is TRBV11-2 and J usage is TRBJ2-1; no reliable D call. The sample consisted of PBMCs. For the CDR3, the DNA is TGTGCCAGCAGCTTAACTCTAGTCAATGAGCAGTTCTTC. Protein sequence: CASSLTLVNEQFF.